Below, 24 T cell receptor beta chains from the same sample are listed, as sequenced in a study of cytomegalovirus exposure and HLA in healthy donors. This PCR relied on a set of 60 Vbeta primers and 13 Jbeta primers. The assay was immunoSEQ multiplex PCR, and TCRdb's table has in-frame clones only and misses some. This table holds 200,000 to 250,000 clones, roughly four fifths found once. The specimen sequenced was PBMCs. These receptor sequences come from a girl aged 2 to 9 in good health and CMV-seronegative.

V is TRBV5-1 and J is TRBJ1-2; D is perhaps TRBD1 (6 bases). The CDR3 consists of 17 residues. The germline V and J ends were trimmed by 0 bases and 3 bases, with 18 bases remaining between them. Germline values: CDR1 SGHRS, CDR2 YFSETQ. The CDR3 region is CASSLAIGAGVDYGYTF. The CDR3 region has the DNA TGCGCCAGCAGCTTGGCCATAGGGGCAGGGGTCGACTATGGCTACACCTTC. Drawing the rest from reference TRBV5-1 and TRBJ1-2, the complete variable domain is KAGVTQTPRYLIKTRGQQVTLSCSPISGHRSVSWYQQTPGQGLQFLFEYFSETQRNKGNFPGRFSGRQFSNSRSEMNVSTLELGDSALYLCASSLAIGAGVDYGYTFGSGTRLTVV.

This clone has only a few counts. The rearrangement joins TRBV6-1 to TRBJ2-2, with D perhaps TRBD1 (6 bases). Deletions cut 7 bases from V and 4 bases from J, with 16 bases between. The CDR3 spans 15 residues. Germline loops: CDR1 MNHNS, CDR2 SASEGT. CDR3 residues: CASIRKGVGTGELFF. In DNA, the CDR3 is TGTGCCAGCATCCGAAAGGGGGTCGGCACCGGGGAGCTGTTTTTT.

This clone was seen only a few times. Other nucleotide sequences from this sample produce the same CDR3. The CDR3 sequence: CASSLQGRETQYF. In DNA form, the CDR3 reads TGTGCCAGCAGCCTACAGGGGAGGGAGACCCAGTACTTC. The rearrangement links TRBV7-9 to TRBJ2-5; weak D call: TRBD1 (7 bases). V lost 5 bases and J 5 bases, leaving 12 bases between the germline ends. CDR1 and CDR2 (germline): SEHNR, FQNEAQ (reference sequence). The CDR3 sequence is 13 residues long.

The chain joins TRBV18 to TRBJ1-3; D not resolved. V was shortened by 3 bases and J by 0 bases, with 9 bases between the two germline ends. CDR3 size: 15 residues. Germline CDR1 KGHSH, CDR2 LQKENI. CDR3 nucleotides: TGTGCCAGCTCACCGTTCGGGGACTCTGGAAACACCATATATTTT. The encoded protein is CASSPFGDSGNTIYF.

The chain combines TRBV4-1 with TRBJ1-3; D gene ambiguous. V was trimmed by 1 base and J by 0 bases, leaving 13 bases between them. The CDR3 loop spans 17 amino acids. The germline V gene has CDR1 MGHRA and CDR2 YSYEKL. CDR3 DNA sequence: TGCGCCAGCAGCCAAGGAGTACAGCAGATCTCTGGAAACACCATATATTTT. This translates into CASSQGVQQISGNTIYF.

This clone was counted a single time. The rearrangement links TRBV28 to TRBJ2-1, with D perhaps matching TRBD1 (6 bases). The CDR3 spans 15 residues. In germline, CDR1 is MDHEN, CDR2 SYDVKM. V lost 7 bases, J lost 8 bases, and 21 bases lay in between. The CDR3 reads CASTPLLQGMDEQFF. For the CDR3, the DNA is TGTGCCAGCACGCCCTTATTACAGGGAATGGATGAGCAGTTCTTC.

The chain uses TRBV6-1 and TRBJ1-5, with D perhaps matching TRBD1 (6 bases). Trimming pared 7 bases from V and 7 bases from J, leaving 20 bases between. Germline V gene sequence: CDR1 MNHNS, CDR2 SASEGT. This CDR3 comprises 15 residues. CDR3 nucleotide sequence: TGTGCCAGCACCAGAGGACAGTTTTTAGAGCAGCCCCAGCATTTT. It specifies CASTRGQFLEQPQHF.

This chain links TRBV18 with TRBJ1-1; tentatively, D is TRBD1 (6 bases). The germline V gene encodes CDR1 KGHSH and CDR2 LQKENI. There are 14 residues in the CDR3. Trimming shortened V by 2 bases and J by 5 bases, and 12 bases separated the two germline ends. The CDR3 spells CASSPFSGDTEAFF. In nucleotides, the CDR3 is TGTGCCAGCTCACCATTTTCAGGGGATACTGAAGCTTTCTTT.

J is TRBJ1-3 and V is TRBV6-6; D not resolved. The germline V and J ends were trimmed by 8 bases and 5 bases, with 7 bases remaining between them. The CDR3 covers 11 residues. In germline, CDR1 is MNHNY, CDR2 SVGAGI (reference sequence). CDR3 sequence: CASGSRNTIYF. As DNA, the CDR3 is TGTGCCAGCGGTAGCAGAAACACCATATATTTT.

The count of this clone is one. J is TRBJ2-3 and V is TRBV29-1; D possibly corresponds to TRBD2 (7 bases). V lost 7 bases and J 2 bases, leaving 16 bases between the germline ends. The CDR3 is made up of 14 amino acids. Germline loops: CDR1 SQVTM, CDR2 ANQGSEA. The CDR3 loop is CSASLAGATDTQYF. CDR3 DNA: TGCAGCGCCTCGTTGGCGGGGGCCACAGATACGCAGTATTTT.

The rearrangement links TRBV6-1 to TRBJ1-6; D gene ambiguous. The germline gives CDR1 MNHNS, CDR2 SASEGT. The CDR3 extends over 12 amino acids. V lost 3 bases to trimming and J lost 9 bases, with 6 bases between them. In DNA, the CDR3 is TGTGCCAGCAGTGAGGCAGGTTCACCCCTCCACTTT. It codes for CASSEAGSPLHF.

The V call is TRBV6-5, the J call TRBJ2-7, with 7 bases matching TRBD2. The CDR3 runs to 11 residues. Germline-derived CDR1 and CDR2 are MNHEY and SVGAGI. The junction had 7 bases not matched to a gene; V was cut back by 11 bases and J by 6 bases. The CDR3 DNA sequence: TGTGCCGCCTATGGGAGGGGCGAGCAGTACTTC. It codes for CAAYGRGEQYF.

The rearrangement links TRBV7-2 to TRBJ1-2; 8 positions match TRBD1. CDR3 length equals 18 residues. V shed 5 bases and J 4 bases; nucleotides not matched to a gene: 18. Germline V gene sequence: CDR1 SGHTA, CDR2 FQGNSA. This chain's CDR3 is CASSVSTGTGRTSYGYTF. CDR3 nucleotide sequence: TGTGCCAGCAGCGTTAGCACGGGGACAGGCAGAACCTCCTATGGCTACACCTTC.

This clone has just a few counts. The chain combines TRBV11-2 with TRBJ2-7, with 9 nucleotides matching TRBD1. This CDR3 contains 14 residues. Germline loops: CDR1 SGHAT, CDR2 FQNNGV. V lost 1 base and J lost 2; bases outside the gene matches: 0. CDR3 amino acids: CASSLGDRAYEQYF. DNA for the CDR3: TGTGCCAGCAGCTTAGGGGACAGGGCCTACGAGCAGTACTTC.

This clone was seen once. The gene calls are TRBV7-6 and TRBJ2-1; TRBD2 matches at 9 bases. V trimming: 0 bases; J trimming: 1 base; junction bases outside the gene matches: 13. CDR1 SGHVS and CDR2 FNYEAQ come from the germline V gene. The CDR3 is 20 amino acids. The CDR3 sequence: CASSLAPAGGRSISYNEQFF. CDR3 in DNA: TGTGCCAGCAGCTTAGCCCCAGCGGGAGGACGCTCCATATCCTACAATGAGCAGTTCTTC. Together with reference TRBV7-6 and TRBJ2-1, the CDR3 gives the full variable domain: GAGVSQSPRYKVTKRGQDVALRCDPISGHVSLYWYRQALGQGPEFLTYFNYEAQQDKSGLPNDRFSAERPEGSISTLTIQRTEQRDSAMYRCASSLAPAGGRSISYNEQFFGPGTRLTVL.

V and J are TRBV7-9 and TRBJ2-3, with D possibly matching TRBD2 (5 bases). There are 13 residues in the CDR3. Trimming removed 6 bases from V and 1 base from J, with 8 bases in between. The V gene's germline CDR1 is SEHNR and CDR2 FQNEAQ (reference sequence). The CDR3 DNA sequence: TGTGCCAGCAGTCCCGGGGGCACAGATACGCAGTATTTT. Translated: CASSPGGTDTQYF.

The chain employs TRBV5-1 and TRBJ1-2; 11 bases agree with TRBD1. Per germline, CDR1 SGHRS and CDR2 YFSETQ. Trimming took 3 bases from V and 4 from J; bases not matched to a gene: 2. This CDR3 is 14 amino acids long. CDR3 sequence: CASSSGQGAYGYTF. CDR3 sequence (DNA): TGCGCCAGCAGCTCTGGACAGGGGGCCTATGGCTACACCTTC.

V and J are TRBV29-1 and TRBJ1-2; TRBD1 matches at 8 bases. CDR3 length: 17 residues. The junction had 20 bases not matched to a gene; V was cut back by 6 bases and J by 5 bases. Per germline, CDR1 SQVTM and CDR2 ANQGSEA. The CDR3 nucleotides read TGCAGCGTCTCTGACCGCGGGACAGGTCGTGGGGTTTATGGCTACACCTTC. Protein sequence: CSVSDRGTGRGVYGYTF.

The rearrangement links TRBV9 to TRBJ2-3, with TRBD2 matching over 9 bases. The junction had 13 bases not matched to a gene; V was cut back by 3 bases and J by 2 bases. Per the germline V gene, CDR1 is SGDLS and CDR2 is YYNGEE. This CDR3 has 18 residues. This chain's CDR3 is CASSEAGGSGGLTDTQYF. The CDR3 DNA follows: TGTGCCAGCAGCGAGGCGGGCGGGAGCGGGGGGCTCACAGATACGCAGTATTTT.

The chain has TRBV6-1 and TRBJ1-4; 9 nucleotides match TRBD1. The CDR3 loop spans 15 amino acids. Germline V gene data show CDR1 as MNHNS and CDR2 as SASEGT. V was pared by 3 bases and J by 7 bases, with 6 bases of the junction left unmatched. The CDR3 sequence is CASSDGQGRSEKLFF. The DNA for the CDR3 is TGTGCCAGCAGTGACGGACAGGGGCGTAGTGAAAAACTGTTTTTT.

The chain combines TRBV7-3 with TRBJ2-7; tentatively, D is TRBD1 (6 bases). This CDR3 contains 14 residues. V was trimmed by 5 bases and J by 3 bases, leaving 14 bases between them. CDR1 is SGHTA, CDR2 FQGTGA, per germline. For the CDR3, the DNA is TGTGCCAGCAGCCAGAACTCAGGGGACTACGAGCAGTACTTC. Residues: CASSQNSGDYEQYF.

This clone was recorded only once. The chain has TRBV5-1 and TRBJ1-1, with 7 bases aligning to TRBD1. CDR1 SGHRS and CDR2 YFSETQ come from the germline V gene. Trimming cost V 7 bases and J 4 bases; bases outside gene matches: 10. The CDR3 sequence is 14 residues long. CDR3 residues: CASFEGAEGTEAFF. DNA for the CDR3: TGCGCCAGCTTCGAGGGGGCAGAGGGCACTGAAGCTTTCTTT. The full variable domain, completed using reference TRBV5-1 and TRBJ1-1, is KAGVTQTPRYLIKTRGQQVTLSCSPISGHRSVSWYQQTPGQGLQFLFEYFSETQRNKGNFPGRFSGRQFSNSRSEMNVSTLELGDSALYLCASFEGAEGTEAFFGQGTRLTVV.

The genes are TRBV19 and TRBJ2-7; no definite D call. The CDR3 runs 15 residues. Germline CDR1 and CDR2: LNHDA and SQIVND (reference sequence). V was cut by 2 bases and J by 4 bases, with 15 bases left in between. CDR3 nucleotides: TGTGCCAGTAGTATATACCTAGGAGATCAGTACGAGCAGTACTTC. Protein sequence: CASSIYLGDQYEQYF.

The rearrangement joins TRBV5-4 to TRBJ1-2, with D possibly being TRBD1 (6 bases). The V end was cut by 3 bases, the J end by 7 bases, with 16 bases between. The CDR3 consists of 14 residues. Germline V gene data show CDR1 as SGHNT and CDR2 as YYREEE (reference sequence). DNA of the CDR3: TGTGCCAGCAGCTCCCGACAGGTGTCGGTTGGCTACACCTTC. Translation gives CASSSRQVSVGYTF. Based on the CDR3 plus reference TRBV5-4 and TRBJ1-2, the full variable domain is ETGVTQSPTHLIKTRGQQVTLRCSSQSGHNTVSWYQQALGQGPQFIFQYYREEENGRGNFPPRFSGLQFPNYSSELNVNALELDDSALYLCASSSRQVSVGYTFGSGTRLTVV.